This paragraph reports one TCR beta chain. V was cut by 4 bases and J by 6 bases, with 10 bases left in between. The CDR3 has 12 residues. The germline gives CDR1 SGHRS, CDR2 YFSETQ. The sample belongs to a study of blood T cell repertoires in COVID-19. For the study at large: Collection of acute and convalescent COVID-19 samples took place in the United States, Italy and Spain.

The data were produced by immunoSEQ multiplex PCR, yet TCRdb's version contains in-frame clones alone and is incomplete. The sample yields hundreds of thousands of clones, 65% to 90% seen once. The clonotype comes from a woman over 75 with active or convalescent COVID-19. This chain uses TRBV5-1 with TRBJ1-2; no firm D call. The sequenced sample was peripheral blood. CDR3 DNA: TGCGCCAGCAGCCAGGACGGGGATGGCTACACCTTC. This codes for CASSQDGDGYTF.